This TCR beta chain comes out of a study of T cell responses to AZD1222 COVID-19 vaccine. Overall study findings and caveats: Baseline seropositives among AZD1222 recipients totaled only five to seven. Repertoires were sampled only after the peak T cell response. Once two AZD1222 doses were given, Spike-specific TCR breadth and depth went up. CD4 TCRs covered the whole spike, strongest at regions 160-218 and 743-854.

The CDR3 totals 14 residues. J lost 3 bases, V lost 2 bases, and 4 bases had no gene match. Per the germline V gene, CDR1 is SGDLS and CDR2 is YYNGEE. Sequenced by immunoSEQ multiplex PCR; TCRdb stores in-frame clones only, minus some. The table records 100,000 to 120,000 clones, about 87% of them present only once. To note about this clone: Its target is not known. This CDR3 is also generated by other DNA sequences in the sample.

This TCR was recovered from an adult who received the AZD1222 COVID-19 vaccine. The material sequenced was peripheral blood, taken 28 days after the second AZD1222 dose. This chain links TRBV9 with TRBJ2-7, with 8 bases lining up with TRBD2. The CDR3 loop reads CASSVGLGLYEQYF. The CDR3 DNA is TGTGCCAGCAGCGTGGGACTAGGCCTCTACGAGCAGTACTTC.